This T cell receptor beta chain was captured by sequencing in a study of CD8 T cells in ankylosing spondylitis. Broader study findings: Several highly homologous variants made up a TCR beta motif that seemed to typify ankylosing spondylitis blood. In reactive arthritis synovial fluid and blood, some motif variants had been reported before. Disease-linked clones were reportedly significantly enriched in matched ankylosing spondylitis synovial fluid.

Trimming shortened V by 7 bases and J by 0 bases, and 9 bases separated the two germline ends. The CDR3 sequence is 13 residues long. Germline CDR1 LNHDA, CDR2 SQIVND (reference sequence). A single count supports this clonotype. No antigen is known for it. With molecular barcodes, quantitative 5'-RACE was used to make the TCR beta libraries. TCRdb re-analysed the 5' RACE reads in MiXCR, keeping a single row per CDR3 protein. The sample shows 150,000 to 200,000 distinct CDR3 sequences, under 35% of them seen only once. The chain employs TRBV19 and TRBJ1-1; no definite D call. The clonotype originates from a male donor with ankylosing spondylitis. Sequencing was performed on synovial fluid, either unsorted or a sorted T cell fraction (not recorded which). The CDR3 loop reads CASTGSMNTEAFF. The CDR3 DNA is TGTGCCAGTACGGGTAGCATGAACACTGAAGCTTTCTTT.